This T cell receptor (beta chain) was recovered during a study of HIV-infected patients and healthy controls. A single record per CDR3 protein comes from TCRdb applying MiXCR to the 5' RACE reads. This table has about 67,000 distinct CDR3 sequences, about 15% appearing once. Germline values: CDR1 DFQATT, CDR2 SNEGSKA (reference sequence). V shed 3 bases and J 3 bases; nucleotides not matched to a gene: 8. This CDR3 contains 16 residues. The specimen was CD4+ T cells from blood. The chain joins TRBV20-1 to TRBJ2-7; 13 positions match TRBD2. The sequence was collected from a human donor in good health. The CDR3 loop is CSASQLAGGANYEQYF. CDR3 coding DNA: TGCAGTGCTAGTCAACTAGCGGGAGGGGCTAACTACGAGCAGTACTTC.